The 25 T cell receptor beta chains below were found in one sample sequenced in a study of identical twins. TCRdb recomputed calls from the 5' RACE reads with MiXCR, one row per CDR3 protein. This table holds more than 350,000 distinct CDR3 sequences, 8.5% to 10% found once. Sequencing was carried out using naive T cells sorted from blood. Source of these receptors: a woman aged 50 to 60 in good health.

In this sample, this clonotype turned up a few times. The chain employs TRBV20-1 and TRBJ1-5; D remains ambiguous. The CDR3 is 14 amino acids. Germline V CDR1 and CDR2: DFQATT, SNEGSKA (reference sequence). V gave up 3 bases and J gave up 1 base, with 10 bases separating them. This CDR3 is CSASKRHSNQPQHF. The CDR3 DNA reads TGCAGTGCTAGCAAGAGGCACAGCAATCAGCCCCAGCATTTT.

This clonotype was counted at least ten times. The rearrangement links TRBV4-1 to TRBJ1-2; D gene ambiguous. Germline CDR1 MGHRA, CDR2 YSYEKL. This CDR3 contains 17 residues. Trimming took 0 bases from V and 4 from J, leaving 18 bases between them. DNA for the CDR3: TGCGCCAGCAGCCAAGATGTTCAGGTTGGCATAGTCTATGGCTACACCTTC. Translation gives CASSQDVQVGIVYGYTF.

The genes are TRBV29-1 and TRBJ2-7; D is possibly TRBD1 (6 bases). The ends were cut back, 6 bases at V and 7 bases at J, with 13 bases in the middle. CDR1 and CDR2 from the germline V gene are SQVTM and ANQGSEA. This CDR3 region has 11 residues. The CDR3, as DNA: TGCAGCGTGGGGGCAGGGGTTGAGCAGTACTTC. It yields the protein CSVGAGVEQYF.

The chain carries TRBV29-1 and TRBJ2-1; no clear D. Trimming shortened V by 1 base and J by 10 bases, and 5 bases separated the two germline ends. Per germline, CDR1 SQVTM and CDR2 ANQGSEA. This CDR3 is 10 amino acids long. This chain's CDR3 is CSVEGPEQFF. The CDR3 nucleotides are TGCAGCGTTGAAGGGCCGGAGCAGTTCTTC.

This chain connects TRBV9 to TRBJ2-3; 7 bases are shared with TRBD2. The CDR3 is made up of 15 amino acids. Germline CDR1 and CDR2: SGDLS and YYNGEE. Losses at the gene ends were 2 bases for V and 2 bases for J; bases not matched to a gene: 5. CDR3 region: CASSVGLDLTDTQYF. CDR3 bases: TGTGCCAGCAGCGTTGGACTAGACCTCACAGATACGCAGTATTTT.

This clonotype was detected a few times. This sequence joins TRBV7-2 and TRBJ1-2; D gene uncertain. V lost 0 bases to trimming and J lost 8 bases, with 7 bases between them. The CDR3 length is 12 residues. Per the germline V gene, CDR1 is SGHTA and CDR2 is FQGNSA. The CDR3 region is CASSLAKTGYTF. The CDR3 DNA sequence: TGTGCCAGCAGCTTAGCAAAGACGGGCTACACCTTC.

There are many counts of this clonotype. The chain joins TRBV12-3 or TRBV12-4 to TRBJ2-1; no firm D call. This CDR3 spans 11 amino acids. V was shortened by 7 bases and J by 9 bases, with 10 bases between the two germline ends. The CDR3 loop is CASTLSGEQFF. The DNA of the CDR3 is TGTGCCAGCACCCTCTCGGGTGAGCAGTTCTTC.

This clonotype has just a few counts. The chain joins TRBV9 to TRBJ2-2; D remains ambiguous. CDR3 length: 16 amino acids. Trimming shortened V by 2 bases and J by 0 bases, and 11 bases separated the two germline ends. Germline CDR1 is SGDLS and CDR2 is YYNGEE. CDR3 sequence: CASSVNVVANTGELFF. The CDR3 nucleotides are TGTGCCAGCAGCGTTAATGTGGTAGCGAACACCGGGGAGCTGTTTTTT.

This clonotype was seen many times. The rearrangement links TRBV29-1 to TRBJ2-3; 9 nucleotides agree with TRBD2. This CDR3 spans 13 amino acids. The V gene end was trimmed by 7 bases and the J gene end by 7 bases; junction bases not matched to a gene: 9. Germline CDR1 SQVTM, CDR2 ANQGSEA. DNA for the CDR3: TGCAGCGCTTATAGCGGGAGTTCATATACGCAGTATTTT. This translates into CSAYSGSSYTQYF.

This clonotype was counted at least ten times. In nucleotides, the CDR3 is TGTGCCAGTTTCTCTCGGAACACCGGGGAGCTGTTTTTT. Translation: CASFSRNTGELFF. The chain uses TRBV12-3 or TRBV12-4 and TRBJ2-2; D is undetermined. Trimming stripped 9 bases from V and 1 base from J, with 9 bases between. The length of the CDR3 is 13 residues.

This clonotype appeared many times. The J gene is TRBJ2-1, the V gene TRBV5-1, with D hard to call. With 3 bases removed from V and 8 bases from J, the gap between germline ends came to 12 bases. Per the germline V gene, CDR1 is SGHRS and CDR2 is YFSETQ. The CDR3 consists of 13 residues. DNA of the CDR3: TGCGCCAGCAGCTCGACCTTTAGGGATGAGCAGTTCTTC. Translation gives CASSSTFRDEQFF.

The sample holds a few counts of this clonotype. CDR3 in DNA: TGTGCCAGCAGCCAAGATCGGGCGGGTTCGGAGACCCAGTACTTC. This sequence encodes CASSQDRAGSETQYF. The chain couples TRBV14 to TRBJ2-5; possibly TRBD2 for D (5 bases). CDR3 length: 15 residues. From germline, CDR1 is SGHDN and CDR2 FVKESK. V was pared by 0 bases and J by 5 bases, with 13 bases between.

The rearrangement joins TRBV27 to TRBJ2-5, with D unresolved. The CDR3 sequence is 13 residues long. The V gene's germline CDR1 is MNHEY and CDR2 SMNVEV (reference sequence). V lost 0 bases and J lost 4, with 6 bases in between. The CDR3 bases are TGTGCCAGCAGTTTATCGGCAGGAGAGACCCAGTACTTC. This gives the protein CASSLSAGETQYF.

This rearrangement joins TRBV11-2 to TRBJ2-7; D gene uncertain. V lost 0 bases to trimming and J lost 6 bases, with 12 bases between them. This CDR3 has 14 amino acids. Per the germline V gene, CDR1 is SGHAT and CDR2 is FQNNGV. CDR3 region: CASSLDRATLEQYF. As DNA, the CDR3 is TGTGCCAGCAGCTTAGATAGGGCTACCCTCGAGCAGTACTTC.

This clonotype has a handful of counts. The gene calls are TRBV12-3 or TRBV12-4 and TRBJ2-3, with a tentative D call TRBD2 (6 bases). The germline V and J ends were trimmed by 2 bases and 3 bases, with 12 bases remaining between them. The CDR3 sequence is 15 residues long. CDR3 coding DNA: TGTGCCAGCAGTTTACGGAGGGGTAGAACAGATACGCAGTATTTT. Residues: CASSLRRGRTDTQYF.

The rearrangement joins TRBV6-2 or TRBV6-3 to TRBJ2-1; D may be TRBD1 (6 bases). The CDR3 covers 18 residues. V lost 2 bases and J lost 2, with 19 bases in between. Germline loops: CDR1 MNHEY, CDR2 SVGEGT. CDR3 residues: CASSYNRWKGQAYNEQFF. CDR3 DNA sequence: TGTGCCAGCAGTTACAATAGATGGAAGGGACAAGCCTACAATGAGCAGTTCTTC.

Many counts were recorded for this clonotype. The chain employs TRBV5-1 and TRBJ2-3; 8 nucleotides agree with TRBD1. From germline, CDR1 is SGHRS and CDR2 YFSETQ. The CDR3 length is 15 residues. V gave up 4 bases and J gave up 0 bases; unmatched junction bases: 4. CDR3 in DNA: TGCGCCAGCAGCGCGCAGGGGGCTAGCACAGATACGCAGTATTTT. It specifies CASSAQGASTDTQYF.

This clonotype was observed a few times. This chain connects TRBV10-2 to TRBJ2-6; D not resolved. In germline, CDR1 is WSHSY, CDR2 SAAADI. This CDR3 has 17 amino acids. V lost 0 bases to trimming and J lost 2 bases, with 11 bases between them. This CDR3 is CASSESESFAGANVLTF. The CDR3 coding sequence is TGCGCCAGCAGTGAGTCAGAGAGTTTTGCTGGGGCCAACGTCCTGACTTTC.

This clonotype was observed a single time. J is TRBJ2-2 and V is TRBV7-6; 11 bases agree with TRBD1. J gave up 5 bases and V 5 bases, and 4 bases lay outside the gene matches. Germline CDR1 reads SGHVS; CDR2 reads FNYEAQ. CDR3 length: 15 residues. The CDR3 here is CASSRGQGATGELFF. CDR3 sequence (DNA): TGTGCCAGCAGCCGCGGACAGGGGGCTACCGGGGAGCTGTTTTTT.

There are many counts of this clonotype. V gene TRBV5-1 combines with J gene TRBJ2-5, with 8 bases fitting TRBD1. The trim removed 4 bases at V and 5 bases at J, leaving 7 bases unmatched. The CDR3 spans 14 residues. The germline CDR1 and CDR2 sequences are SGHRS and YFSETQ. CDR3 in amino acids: CASSQPTGVETQYF. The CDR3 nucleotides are TGCGCCAGCAGCCAACCGACAGGGGTGGAGACCCAGTACTTC. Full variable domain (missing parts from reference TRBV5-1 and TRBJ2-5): KAGVTQTPRYLIKTRGQQVTLSCSPISGHRSVSWYQQTPGQGLQFLFEYFSETQRNKGNFPGRFSGRQFSNSRSEMNVSTLELGDSALYLCASSQPTGVETQYFGPGTRLLVL.

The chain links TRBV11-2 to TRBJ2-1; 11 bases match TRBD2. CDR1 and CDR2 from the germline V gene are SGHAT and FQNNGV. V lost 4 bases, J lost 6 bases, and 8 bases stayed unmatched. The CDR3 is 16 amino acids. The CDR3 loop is CASSSVAGGKGNEQFF. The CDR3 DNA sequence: TGTGCCAGCAGCTCCGTAGCGGGAGGGAAGGGCAATGAGCAGTTCTTC.

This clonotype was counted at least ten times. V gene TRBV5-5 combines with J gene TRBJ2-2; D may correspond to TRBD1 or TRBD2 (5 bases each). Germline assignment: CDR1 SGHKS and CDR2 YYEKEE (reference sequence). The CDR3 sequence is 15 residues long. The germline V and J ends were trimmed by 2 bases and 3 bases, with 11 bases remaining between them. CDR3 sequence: CASSFPGRDTGELFF. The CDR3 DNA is TGTGCCAGCAGCTTTCCGGGGCGCGACACCGGGGAGCTGTTTTTT.

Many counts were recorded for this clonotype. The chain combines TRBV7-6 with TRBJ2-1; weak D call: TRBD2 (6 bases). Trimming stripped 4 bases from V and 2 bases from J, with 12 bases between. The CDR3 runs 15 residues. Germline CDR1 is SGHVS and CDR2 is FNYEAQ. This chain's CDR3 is CASSSGTSPYNEQFF. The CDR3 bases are TGTGCCAGCAGCTCCGGGACTTCTCCCTACAATGAGCAGTTCTTC.

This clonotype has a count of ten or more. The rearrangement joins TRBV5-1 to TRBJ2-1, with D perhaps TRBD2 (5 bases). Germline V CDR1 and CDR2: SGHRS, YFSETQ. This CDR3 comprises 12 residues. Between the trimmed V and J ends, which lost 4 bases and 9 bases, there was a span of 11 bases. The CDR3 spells CASSPGLGEQFF. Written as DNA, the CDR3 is TGCGCCAGCAGCCCGGGGTTAGGTGAGCAGTTCTTC.

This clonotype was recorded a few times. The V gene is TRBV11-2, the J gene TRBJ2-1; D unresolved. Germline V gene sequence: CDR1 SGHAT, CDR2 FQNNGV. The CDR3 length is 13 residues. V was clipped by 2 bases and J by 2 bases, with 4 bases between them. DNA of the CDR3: TGTGCCAGCAGCTTAAAAGCCTACAATGAGCAGTTCTTC. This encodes CASSLKAYNEQFF.